The clone carrying this T cell receptor beta chain has just one count. The data derive from a study of blood T cell repertoires in COVID-19. Study in general: COVID-19 samples, acute and convalescent, were from the United States, Italy and Spain. PBMCs, B-cell-depleted T cells, or T cells provided the cDNA or gDNA that made up the material.

Enrolled during active infection, Seattle patients were then followed longitudinally. Looked up from germline, CDR1 is MNHEY and CDR2 is SVGEGT. V dropped 0 bases and J dropped 4; count of bases not matched to a gene: 6. The CDR3 has 17 amino acids. Original analysis: The assay estimated nucleated cells by amplifying reference gene primers. The data were produced by immunoSEQ multiplex PCR, yet TCRdb's version contains in-frame clones alone and is incomplete. V and J calls and clone size are as listed in that table; D and trimming were resolved from the DNA. This table has 250,000 to 350,000 clones, 65% to 85% appearing once.

The V gene is TRBV6-2 or TRBV6-3, the J gene TRBJ2-5; TRBD2 aligns across 12 bases. The sequenced material came from peripheral blood. This TCR came from a human donor with COVID-19, enrolled during active disease. The donor label of this sample is uncertain. The CDR3 sequence: CASSYSGLAGTGETQYF. The CDR3 nucleotides are TGTGCCAGCAGTTACTCCGGACTAGCGGGAACAGGAGAGACCCAGTACTTC.